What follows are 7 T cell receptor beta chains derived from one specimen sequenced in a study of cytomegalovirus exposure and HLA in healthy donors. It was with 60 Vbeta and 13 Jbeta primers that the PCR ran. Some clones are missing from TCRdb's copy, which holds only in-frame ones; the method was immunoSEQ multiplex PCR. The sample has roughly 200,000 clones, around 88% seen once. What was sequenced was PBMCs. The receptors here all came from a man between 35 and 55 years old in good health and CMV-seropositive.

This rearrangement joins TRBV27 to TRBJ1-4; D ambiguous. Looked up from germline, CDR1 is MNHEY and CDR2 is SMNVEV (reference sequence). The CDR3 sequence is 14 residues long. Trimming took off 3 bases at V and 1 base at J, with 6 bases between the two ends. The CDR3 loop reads CASSLSGTNEKLFF. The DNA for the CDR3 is TGTGCCAGCAGTTTGAGTGGAACTAATGAAAAACTGTTTTTT.

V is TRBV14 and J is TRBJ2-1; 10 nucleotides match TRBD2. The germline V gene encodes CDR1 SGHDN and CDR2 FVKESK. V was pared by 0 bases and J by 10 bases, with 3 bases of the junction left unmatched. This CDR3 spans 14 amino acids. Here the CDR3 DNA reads TGTGCCAGCAGCCAAGACGGACTAGCGGCAGAGCAGTTCTTC. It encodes CASSQDGLAAEQFF.

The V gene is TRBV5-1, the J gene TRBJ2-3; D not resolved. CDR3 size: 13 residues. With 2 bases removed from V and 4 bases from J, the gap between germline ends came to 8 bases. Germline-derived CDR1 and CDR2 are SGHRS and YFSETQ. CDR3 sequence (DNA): TGCGCCAGCAGCTTTCCAGAACCAGATACGCAGTATTTT. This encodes CASSFPEPDTQYF.

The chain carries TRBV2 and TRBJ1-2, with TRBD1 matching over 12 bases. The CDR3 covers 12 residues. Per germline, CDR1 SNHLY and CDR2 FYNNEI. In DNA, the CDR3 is TGTGCGGGACAGGGGGCCCTCTATGGCTACACCTTC. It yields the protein CAGQGALYGYTF.

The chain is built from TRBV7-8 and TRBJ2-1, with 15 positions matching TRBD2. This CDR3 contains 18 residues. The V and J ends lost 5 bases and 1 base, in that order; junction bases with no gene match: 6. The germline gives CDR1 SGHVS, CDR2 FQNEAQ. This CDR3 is CASSPGTSGRRSYNEQFF. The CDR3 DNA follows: TGTGCCAGCAGCCCGGGGACTAGCGGGAGGAGGTCCTACAATGAGCAGTTCTTC.

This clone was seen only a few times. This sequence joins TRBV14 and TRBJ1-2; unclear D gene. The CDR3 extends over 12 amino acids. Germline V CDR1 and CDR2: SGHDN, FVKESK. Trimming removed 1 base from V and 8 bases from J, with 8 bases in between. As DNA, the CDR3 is TGTGCCAGCAGCCAAGCAGCGGGGGGCTACACCTTC. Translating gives CASSQAAGGYTF.

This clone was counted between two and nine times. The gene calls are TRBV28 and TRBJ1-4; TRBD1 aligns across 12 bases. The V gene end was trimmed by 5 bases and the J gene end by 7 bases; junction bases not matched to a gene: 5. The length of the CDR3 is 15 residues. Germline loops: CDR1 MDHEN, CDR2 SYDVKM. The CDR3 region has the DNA TGTGCCAGCAGTAACGCGGGACAGGGGGCTGAAAAACTGTTTTTT. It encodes CASSNAGQGAEKLFF.